This is a list of T cell receptor beta chains from one sample in a study of blood T cell repertoires in COVID-19. Profiled with immunoSEQ multiplex PCR; TCRdb holds only in-frame clones, not every one. The table lists roughly 150,000 clones, roughly 80% of them singletons. Material for sequencing was peripheral blood. All receptors come from a woman older than 75 with acute or convalescent COVID-19. Each CDR3 is given with its conserved first and last residue. Each record gives: clone size, V gene, D gene, J gene, CDR3 protein, CDR3 DNA. The D gene is left open where the match is weak. Size tells how often a clone was seen (once, few, many) or the class of an expanded clone, and some rows leave it out.

once,TRBV11-2,.,TRBJ1-6,CASSFRGNNSPLHF,TGTGCCAGCAGCTTCAGGGGCAATAATTCACCCCTCCACTTT
few,TRBV6-5,.,TRBJ2-2,CASSLSDGELFF,TGTGCCAGCAGTCTAAGTGATGGGGAGCTGTTTTTT
.,TRBV7-2,.,TRBJ2-6,CASSSYRDSGANVLTF,TGTGCCAGCAGCTCCTACCGGGACTCTGGGGCCAACGTCCTGACTTTC
.,TRBV18,.,TRBJ2-5,CASSPPSVQETQYF,TGTGCCAGCTCACCACCCTCAGTCCAAGAGACCCAGTACTTC
.,TRBV6-1,.,TRBJ1-1,CASSDPPYTEAFF,TGTGCCAGCAGTGACCCCCCCTACACTGAAGCTTTCTTT
.,TRBV30,.,TRBJ1-3,CAWSNSGNTIYF,TGTGCCTGGAGCAACTCTGGAAACACCATATATTTT
.,TRBV6-1,TRBD1,TRBJ1-5,CASSEAPGGLGNQPQHF,TGTGCCAGCAGTGAAGCACCAGGGGGCTTGGGCAATCAGCCCCAGCATTTT
.,TRBV11-2,.,TRBJ2-1,CASSPRTEVYEQFF,TGTGCCAGCAGCCCCCGGACAGAGGTCTATGAGCAGTTCTTC
.,TRBV2,.,TRBJ1-2,CASSDSRNYGYTF,TGTGCCAGCAGCGACAGCCGTAACTATGGCTACACCTTC
once,TRBV7-2,.,TRBJ1-4,CASSLTGTNEKLFF,TGTGCCAGCAGCCTCACAGGGACTAATGAAAAACTGTTTTTT
.,TRBV6-5,.,TRBJ2-7,CASSYRQGSEQYF,TGTGCCAGCAGTTACCGTCAGGGGAGCGAGCAGTACTTC
.,TRBV28,.,TRBJ1-6,CASNRRGPNNSPLHF,TGTGCCAGCAACCGCAGGGGACCGAATAATTCACCCCTCCACTTT
.,TRBV7-2,TRBD1,TRBJ2-3,CASSGSGQGGTQYF,TGTGCCAGCAGCGGCTCGGGACAGGGAGGGACGCAGTATTTT
.,TRBV5-1,TRBD2,TRBJ2-7,CASSGGTSGGAREQYF,TGCGCCAGCAGCGGCGGGACTAGCGGGGGGGCGAGGGAGCAGTACTTC
few,TRBV4-1,.,TRBJ1-4,CASSQDVRYNEKLFF,TGCGCCAGCAGCCAAGATGTGAGATATAATGAAAAACTGTTTTTT
.,TRBV7-9,.,TRBJ1-2,CASSPQAGPLYGYTF,TGTGCCAGCAGCCCCCAAGCGGGCCCGCTCTATGGCTACACCTTC
.,TRBV6-2/TRBV6-3,.,TRBJ1-1,CASSFHFGQPHNTEAFF,TGTGCCAGCAGTTTCCATTTTGGACAGCCTCATAACACTGAAGCTTTCTTT
.,TRBV6-5,TRBD1,TRBJ2-1,CASSSQGDEQFF,TGTGCCAGCAGTTCACAGGGGGATGAGCAGTTCTTC
.,TRBV6-4,TRBD2,TRBJ2-1,CASSDGTSGRSSYNEQFF,TGTGCCAGCAGTGACGGGACTAGCGGGAGGAGCTCCTACAATGAGCAGTTCTTC
.,TRBV10-2,.,TRBJ1-1,CASREQGNTEAFF,TGCGCCAGCAGGGAACAGGGGAACACTGAAGCTTTCTTT
.,TRBV28,.,TRBJ2-3,CASTGSRGISTDTQYF,TGTGCCAGCACCGGCAGTAGGGGGATTAGCACAGATACGCAGTATTTT
.,TRBV29-1,TRBD1,TRBJ2-5,CSVVAGGETQYF,TGCAGCGTTGTAGCAGGGGGCGAGACCCAGTACTTC
.,TRBV20-1,TRBD1,TRBJ2-7,CSASSGGYEQYF,TGCAGTGCTAGTTCAGGGGGCTACGAGCAGTACTTC
.,TRBV28,TRBD2,TRBJ2-3,CASSLGAAGGNTDTQYF,TGTGCCAGCAGTTTAGGGGCGGCGGGGGGAAACACAGATACGCAGTATTTT
.,TRBV2,TRBD2,TRBJ2-2,CASSESGGVNTGELFF,TGTGCCAGCAGTGAGAGCGGGGGGGTGAACACCGGGGAGCTGTTTTTT
.,TRBV5-1,TRBD1,TRBJ2-2,CASSFPDDRGLAGELFF,TGCGCCAGCAGTTTCCCGGACGACAGGGGGCTTGCCGGGGAGCTGTTTTTT
.,TRBV5-5,.,TRBJ2-1,CASSPGLNEQFF,TGTGCCAGCAGCCCGGGACTTAATGAGCAGTTCTTC
few,TRBV2,TRBD2,TRBJ2-1,CASRGLAGVNEQFF,TGTGCCAGCAGAGGACTAGCGGGAGTAAATGAGCAGTTCTTC
once,TRBV19,TRBD2,TRBJ2-2,CASSNAGLVGAGELFF,TGTGCCAGTAGTAACGCGGGACTAGTTGGAGCCGGGGAGCTGTTTTTT
.,TRBV19,.,TRBJ2-3,CASSMTGTTDTQYF,TGTGCCAGTAGTATGACAGGTACGACAGATACGCAGTATTTT
once,TRBV5-5,TRBD1,TRBJ2-7,CASSSQGYEQYF,TGTGCCAGCAGCTCACAGGGGTACGAGCAGTACTTC
.,TRBV7-6,.,TRBJ2-3,CASSSLADLSTDTQYF,TGTGCCAGCAGCTCCTTAGCGGACCTTAGCACAGATACGCAGTATTTT
.,TRBV11-2,.,TRBJ1-2,CASSLDEARYGGYTF,TGTGCCAGCAGCTTAGATGAGGCGAGGTATGGTGGCTACACCTTC
.,TRBV5-4,TRBD1,TRBJ2-7,CASSNRQGAGYYEQYF,TGTGCCAGCAGCAATAGACAGGGGGCAGGTTACTACGAGCAGTACTTC